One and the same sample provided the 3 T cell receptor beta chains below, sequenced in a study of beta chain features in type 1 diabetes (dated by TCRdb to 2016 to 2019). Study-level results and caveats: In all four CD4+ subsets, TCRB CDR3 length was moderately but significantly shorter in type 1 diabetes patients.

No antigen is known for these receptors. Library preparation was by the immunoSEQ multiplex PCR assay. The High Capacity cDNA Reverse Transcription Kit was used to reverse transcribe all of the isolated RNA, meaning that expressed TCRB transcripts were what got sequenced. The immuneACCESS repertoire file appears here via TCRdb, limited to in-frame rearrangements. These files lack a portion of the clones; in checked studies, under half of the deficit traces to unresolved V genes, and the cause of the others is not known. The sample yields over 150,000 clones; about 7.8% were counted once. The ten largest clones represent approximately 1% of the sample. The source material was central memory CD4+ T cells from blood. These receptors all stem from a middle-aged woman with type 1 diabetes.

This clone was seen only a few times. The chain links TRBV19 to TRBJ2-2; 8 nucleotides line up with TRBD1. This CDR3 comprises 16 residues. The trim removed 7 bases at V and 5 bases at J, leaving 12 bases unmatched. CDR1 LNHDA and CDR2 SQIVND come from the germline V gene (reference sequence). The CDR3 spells CASTSPETGVTGELFF. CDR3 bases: TGTGCCAGTACCAGCCCCGAGACAGGGGTAACCGGGGAGCTGTTTTTT.

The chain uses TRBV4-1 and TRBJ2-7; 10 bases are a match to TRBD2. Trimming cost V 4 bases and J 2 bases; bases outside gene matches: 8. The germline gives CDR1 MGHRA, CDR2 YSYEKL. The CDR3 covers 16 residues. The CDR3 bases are TGCGCCAGCAGCCCCACCCCTAGCGGGGGAACCTACGAGCAGTACTTC. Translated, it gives CASSPTPSGGTYEQYF.

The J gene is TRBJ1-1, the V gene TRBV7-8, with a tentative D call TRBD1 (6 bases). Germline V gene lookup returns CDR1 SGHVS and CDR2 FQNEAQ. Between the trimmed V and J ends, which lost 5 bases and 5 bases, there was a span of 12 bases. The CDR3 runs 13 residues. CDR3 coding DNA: TGTGCCAGCAGCGTGACAGGTCAGACTGAAGCTTTCTTT. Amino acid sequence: CASSVTGQTEAFF.